A selection of T cell receptor beta chains follows, all from one sample in a study of T cell repertoires in cytomegalovirus infection. These receptors' antigens are unknown. TCRdb re-called the reads through MiXCR, storing one row per CDR3 protein. The sample includes roughly 60,000 distinct CDR3 sequences, more than 25% of them seen just once. Sequences were obtained from PBMCs, sequenced either directly or after in vitro stimulation (not recorded which). The receptors here all came from a human donor in good health (CMV status not recorded). Some clones in this sample may be carry-over from other donors' samples. CDR3s include the opening cysteine and the closing phenylalanine or tryptophan. D genes are given only for firm matches. Size values are once, few and many counts, or a class for expanded clones, and some rows have none.

D gene: -; V gene: TRBV6-5; J gene: TRBJ1-2; clone size: -; CDR3 DNA: TGTGCCAGCAGTTACTCGGGAGGAGTGGGTGGCTACACCTTC; CDR3 protein: CASSYSGGVGGYTF
D gene: -; V gene: TRBV7-2; J gene: TRBJ1-2; clone size: many; CDR3 DNA: TGTGCCAGCAGCATACAAGGACTTGATGGCTACACCTTC; CDR3 protein: CASSIQGLDGYTF
D gene: -; V gene: TRBV4-1; J gene: TRBJ2-1; clone size: many; CDR3 DNA: TGCGCCAGCAGCGGGCCGGGACTCTTCAATGAGCAGTTCTTC; CDR3 protein: CASSGPGLFNEQFF
D gene: -; V gene: TRBV19; J gene: TRBJ1-1; clone size: medium-sized; CDR3 DNA: TGTGCCAGTAGTTGGGGACGGGCGAACACTGAAGCTTTCTTT; CDR3 protein: CASSWGRANTEAFF
D gene: -; V gene: TRBV27; J gene: TRBJ2-1; clone size: -; CDR3 DNA: TGTGCCAGCACCCCCCCCTTGGGTGAGCAGTTCTTC; CDR3 protein: CASTPPLGEQFF
D gene: -; V gene: TRBV20-1; J gene: TRBJ1-1; clone size: -; CDR3 DNA: TGCAGTGCCCTCAGGTTGGGCAGGGGAGGAACGAGGGACACTGAAGCTTTCTTT; CDR3 protein: CSALRLGRGGTRDTEAFF
D gene: -; V gene: TRBV7-9; J gene: TRBJ2-5; clone size: many; CDR3 DNA: TGTGCCAGCAGCTTTGGTGGGGGAGTCCAAGAGACCCAGTACTTC; CDR3 protein: CASSFGGGVQETQYF
D gene: -; V gene: TRBV6-1; J gene: TRBJ2-1; clone size: many; CDR3 DNA: TGTGCCAGCAGCGCACGGACGGAACGGGACTCCCCGATTTATGAGCAGTTCTTC; CDR3 protein: CASSARTERDSPIYEQFF
D gene: -; V gene: TRBV6-1; J gene: TRBJ1-2; clone size: many; CDR3 DNA: TGTGCCAGCAGTATTTCTGTAAGGGATATCTATGGCTACACCTTC; CDR3 protein: CASSISVRDIYGYTF
D gene: -; V gene: TRBV11-1; J gene: TRBJ2-7; clone size: many; CDR3 DNA: TGTGCCAGCAGCTTACTGACCACCCATGGCGAGCAGTACTTC; CDR3 protein: CASSLLTTHGEQYF
D gene: -; V gene: TRBV15; J gene: TRBJ1-3; clone size: -; CDR3 DNA: TGTGCCACCCAACCCGACCGTCACTCTGGAAACACCATATATTTT; CDR3 protein: CATQPDRHSGNTIYF
D gene: -; V gene: TRBV7-2; J gene: TRBJ2-2; clone size: -; CDR3 DNA: TGTGCCAGCAGCCTCGGGTCCCACACCGGGGAGCTGTTTTTT; CDR3 protein: CASSLGSHTGELFF
D gene: -; V gene: TRBV4-1; J gene: TRBJ2-6; clone size: -; CDR3 DNA: TGCGCCAGCAGCCAACCGACAGGACTGAGCAAATCTGGGGCCAACGTCCTGACTTTC; CDR3 protein: CASSQPTGLSKSGANVLTF
D gene: -; V gene: TRBV12-3/TRBV12-4; J gene: TRBJ1-1; clone size: many; CDR3 DNA: TGTGCCAGCACCCACAGGGTGTTTGACACTGAAGCTTTCTTT; CDR3 protein: CASTHRVFDTEAFF
D gene: TRBD1; V gene: TRBV10-3; J gene: TRBJ1-2; clone size: -; CDR3 DNA: TGTGCCATCAAGGACAGGGGCTATGGCTACACCTTC; CDR3 protein: CAIKDRGYGYTF
D gene: -; V gene: TRBV5-4; J gene: TRBJ2-1; clone size: -; CDR3 DNA: TGTGCCAGCAGCTCCGGGACATCTTCTAGCTCCTACAATGAGCAGTTCTTC; CDR3 protein: CASSSGTSSSSYNEQFF
D gene: -; V gene: TRBV7-9; J gene: TRBJ2-7; clone size: -; CDR3 DNA: TGTGCCAGCAGCCTATATCCTGGGGAGCAGTACTTC; CDR3 protein: CASSLYPGEQYF
D gene: -; V gene: TRBV7-2; J gene: TRBJ1-5; clone size: many; CDR3 DNA: TGTGCCAGCAGCTTAGACGGCTTCCTACGAACGGGTCAGCCCCAGCATTTT; CDR3 protein: CASSLDGFLRTGQPQHF
D gene: TRBD2; V gene: TRBV6-1; J gene: TRBJ2-3; clone size: -; CDR3 DNA: TGTGCCAGCAGTATGGGAGGGATCACAGATACGCAGTATTTT; CDR3 protein: CASSMGGITDTQYF
D gene: -; V gene: TRBV19; J gene: TRBJ1-1; clone size: -; CDR3 DNA: TGTGCCAGTAGTAGGTACACTGAAGCTTTCTTT; CDR3 protein: CASSRYTEAFF
D gene: TRBD2; V gene: TRBV5-1; J gene: TRBJ2-3; clone size: few; CDR3 DNA: TGCGCCAGCAGCTTGGGGGTTAGCGGGAGCGCAGATACGCAGTATTTT; CDR3 protein: CASSLGVSGSADTQYF
D gene: TRBD2; V gene: TRBV11-2; J gene: TRBJ2-3; clone size: few; CDR3 DNA: TGTGCCAGCAGCCCTACCGCCACTAGCGGGGTACTCACAGATACGCAGTATTTT; CDR3 protein: CASSPTATSGVLTDTQYF
D gene: -; V gene: TRBV7-2; J gene: TRBJ2-1; clone size: -; CDR3 DNA: TGTGCCAGCAGCCGACAGGGTGCGGGAACCGCCGTCTTC; CDR3 protein: CASSRQGAGTAVF
D gene: TRBD1; V gene: TRBV19; J gene: TRBJ1-4; clone size: -; CDR3 DNA: TGTGCCAGTAGTCCCCGGGACAGGGGGCACGAAAAACTGTTTTTT; CDR3 protein: CASSPRDRGHEKLFF
D gene: -; V gene: TRBV7-2; J gene: TRBJ2-5; clone size: many; CDR3 DNA: TGTGCCAGCAGCTTATTGGGCAGTCCCGAGACCCAGTACTTC; CDR3 protein: CASSLLGSPETQYF
D gene: -; V gene: TRBV7-8; J gene: TRBJ2-3; clone size: many; CDR3 DNA: TGTGCCAGCAGCTTAGCAACTAGTTACACAGATACGCAGTATTTT; CDR3 protein: CASSLATSYTDTQYF
D gene: TRBD2; V gene: TRBV20-1; J gene: TRBJ2-3; clone size: -; CDR3 DNA: TGCAGTGCAGGAACCGGGACTATTCCCTTTTATACGCAGTATTTT; CDR3 protein: CSAGTGTIPFYTQYF
D gene: -; V gene: TRBV5-4; J gene: TRBJ2-6; clone size: -; CDR3 DNA: TGTGCCATCTCGGACTCTGGGGCCAACGTCCTGACTTTC; CDR3 protein: CAISDSGANVLTF